This TCR beta chain was retrieved from a study of T cell repertoires in ileal Crohn's disease. Study information: Every patient was operated on for stricturing (approximately 60%) or penetrating (approximately 40%) complications. Study results and caveats: Clonality above 26.8% at surgery always came with endoscopic recurrence.

Germline lookup yields CDR1 SQVTM and CDR2 ANQGSEA. CDR3 length: 13 amino acids. Trimming at V came to 4 bases and at J to 3 bases, leaving 4 bases not matched to a gene. As for this clone: The antigen remains undetermined.

Each sample's TCRB immunosequencing used five hundred nanograms of biopsy DNA. Generated by immunoSEQ multiplex PCR, the TCRdb table keeps only in-frame clones and is missing some. The sample lists 13,000 to 15,000 clones; roughly four fifths were seen once. Included were adult ileal or ileocolonic Crohn's patients indicated for ileocolonic resection. The gene calls are TRBV29-1 and TRBJ2-5; 8 nucleotides align to TRBD1. What was sequenced was ileal tissue. This receptor was obtained from an adult with Crohn's disease. CDR3 protein: CSVGRQGKETQYF. The CDR3 DNA sequence: TGCAGCGTTGGCAGACAGGGGAAAGAGACCCAGTACTTC.